The present entry profiles one TCR beta chain with its context. This CDR3 contains 12 residues. V gave up 2 bases and J gave up 4 bases, with 5 bases separating them. Germline V gene data show CDR1 as KGHSY and CDR2 as FQNENV. The data originate from a study of blood T cell repertoires in COVID-19. Background on the study: From the United States, Italy and Spain came samples of acute and convalescent COVID-19. T cells, B-cell-depleted T cells, or PBMCs supplied cDNA or gDNA.

The protocol was immunoSEQ multiplex PCR, while the TCRdb copy is restricted to in-frame clones and leaves out a portion. This sample has 130,000 to 150,000 clones; around nine tenths occur once, and the top ten carry about 4.1%. Sequenced sample: peripheral blood. This sequence originates from a woman aged 40 to 50 with acute or convalescent COVID-19. The chain recombines TRBV16 with TRBJ1-2; D call uncertain. The CDR3 loop reads CASSQVFYGYTF. In nucleotides, the CDR3 is TGTGCCAGCAGCCAAGTATTCTATGGCTACACCTTC.